What follows is one T cell receptor (beta chain) and its context. This sample stems from a study of blood T cell repertoires in COVID-19. Across the whole study: Collection of acute and convalescent COVID-19 samples took place in the United States, Italy and Spain. From T cells, B-cell-depleted T cells, or PBMCs came the material, which was cDNA or gDNA.

The germline gives CDR1 MNHEY, CDR2 SVGAGI. The CDR3 is 13 amino acids. Unmatched junction bases numbered 6, after V lost 7 bases and J lost 4 bases. In the original analysis: The assay estimated nucleated cells by amplifying reference gene primers. Repertoires were generated with immunoSEQ multiplex PCR, while TCRdb's copy carries only in-frame clones and drops some. The V and J calls and the clone size are those of that table, but D and trimming were determined from the DNA. The repertoire holds some 150,000 clones, about 86% seen once, with approximately 4% in the top ten. The sequenced material came from peripheral blood. V gene TRBV6-5 combines with J gene TRBJ1-2; 7 nucleotides agree with TRBD1. The TCR originated in a man between 18 and 29 years old with active or convalescent COVID-19. CDR3 protein: CASTLGGRYGYTF. CDR3 coding DNA: TGTGCCAGCACCTTAGGGGGCCGCTATGGCTACACCTTC.